This is a list of T cell receptor beta chains from one sample in a study of blood T cell repertoires in COVID-19. This table comes from immunoSEQ multiplex PCR, and its TCRdb copy is limited to in-frame clones, with some not included. The table includes about 190,000 clones, 88% detected once. Material: peripheral blood. These receptors came from a human donor in a cohort sampled during active COVID-19. Both conserved end residues are part of each CDR3. D genes are given only for firm matches.

CDR3aa | CDR3nt | j_gene | d_gene | v_gene
CASSRDPGGLETQYF | TGTGCCAGCAGCCGGGACCCAGGGGGCTTAGAGACCCAGTACTTC | TRBJ2-5 | TRBD1 | TRBV5-4
CASSPPAQGSGNTIYF | TGTGCCAGCAGCCCCCCTGCGCAGGGCTCTGGAAACACCATATATTTT | TRBJ1-3 | NA | TRBV9
CASSPPGGGNTEAFF | TGTGCCAGCTCACCTCCTGGGGGGGGGAACACTGAAGCTTTCTTT | TRBJ1-1 | NA | TRBV18
CASSLGVGWDIQYF | TGTGCCAGCAGCTTGGGCGTCGGGTGGGACATTCAGTACTTC | TRBJ2-4 | NA | TRBV5-6
CASSSNAYEQYF | TGTGCCAGCTCCTCTAACGCCTACGAGCAGTACTTC | TRBJ2-7 | NA | TRBV18
CASSYVLTEAFF | TGTGCCAGCAGTTACGTTCTTACTGAAGCTTTCTTT | TRBJ1-1 | NA | TRBV6-2/TRBV6-3
CASSLGLVDTGELFF | TGTGCCAGCAGCCTGGGACTAGTCGACACCGGGGAGCTGTTTTTT | TRBJ2-2 | TRBD2 | TRBV27
CASSPGTGYGYTF | TGCGCCAGCAGCCCCGGGACAGGGTATGGCTACACCTTC | TRBJ1-2 | TRBD1 | TRBV10-2
CAWSVRMLSPDNEQFF | TGTGCCTGGAGTGTACGTATGCTTTCTCCGGACAATGAGCAGTTCTTC | TRBJ2-1 | NA | TRBV30
CASSLASGGRNIQYF | TGTGCCAGCAGCTTGGCTAGCGGGGGGCGGAACATTCAGTACTTC | TRBJ2-4 | TRBD2 | TRBV5-4
CATAPRGGGSWKQFF | TGTGCCACCGCGCCGCGTGGAGGCGGGAGTTGGAAGCAGTTCTTC | TRBJ2-1 | TRBD2 | TRBV24-1
CASSSMGGGQPQHF | TGCGCCAGCAGTAGTATGGGCGGGGGTCAGCCCCAGCATTTT | TRBJ1-5 | NA | TRBV5-1
CASSAGGPILESPLHF | TGTGCCAGCAGCGCAGGGGGCCCCATTCTCGAGTCACCCCTCCACTTT | TRBJ1-6 | TRBD1 | TRBV6-2/TRBV6-3
CSVSRGITEAFF | TGCAGCGTTTCCAGGGGGATCACTGAAGCTTTCTTT | TRBJ1-1 | TRBD1 | TRBV29-1
CASSLEGGARRVMAGANVLTF | TGCGCCAGCAGCTTGGAAGGCGGGGCCCGCAGGGTTATGGCTGGGGCCAACGTCCTGACTTTC | TRBJ2-6 | NA | TRBV5-1
CASSLLGQGAYEQYF | TGTGCCAGCAGCTTACTCGGACAGGGGGCCTACGAGCAGTACTTC | TRBJ2-7 | TRBD1 | TRBV7-2
CAIRGTGELSYNEQFF | TGTGCCATCAGGGGGACAGGGGAGCTGTCCTACAATGAGCAGTTCTTC | TRBJ2-1 | TRBD1 | TRBV10-3